A single sample gave rise to the 31 T cell receptor beta chains below, sequenced in a study of blood T cell repertoires in COVID-19. TCRdb's table, derived via immunoSEQ multiplex PCR, lists solely in-frame clones and lacks some. The sample records 100,000 to 110,000 clones, about 80% being singletons. Material: peripheral blood. The receptors were gathered from a man aged 70-80 years with active or convalescent COVID-19.

The rearrangement uses TRBV12-3 or TRBV12-4 and TRBJ1-1; D remains ambiguous. The CDR3 extends over 12 amino acids. Trimming removed 5 bases from V and 5 bases from J, with 9 bases in between. As DNA, the CDR3 is TGTGCCAGCAGTCTTCGTATTACTGAAGCTTTCTTT. It yields the protein CASSLRITEAFF.

This clone occurred a few times. This sequence joins TRBV6-6 and TRBJ1-2, with TRBD1 matching 7 bases. Germline V gene lookup returns CDR1 MNHNY and CDR2 SVGAGI (reference sequence). Trimming removed 6 bases from V and 5 bases from J; junction bases left unmatched: 6. The CDR3 length is 13 residues. The CDR3 DNA is TGTGCCAGCAGCCCCGGGACAGAGTATGGCTACACCTTC. It specifies CASSPGTEYGYTF.

This clone was counted at least ten times. The chain couples TRBV19 to TRBJ2-7; 11 bases line up with TRBD2. V lost 6 bases, J lost 0 bases, and 7 bases stayed unmatched. This CDR3 has 16 residues. The germline gives CDR1 LNHDA, CDR2 SQIVND (reference sequence). CDR3 bases: TGTGCCAGTAGCCGCTTAACTAGCGGGAGCTCCTACGAGCAGTACTTC. This gives the protein CASSRLTSGSSYEQYF.

This chain joins TRBV7-8 and TRBJ2-2; 8 bases align to TRBD1. The V segment lost 9 bases and the J segment 0 bases; nucleotides outside the gene matches: 3. Germline loops: CDR1 SGHVS, CDR2 FQNEAQ. The CDR3 length is 14 residues. In DNA, the CDR3 is TGTGCCAGTGGGGGACAGGCGAACACCGGGGAGCTGTTTTTT. Amino acid sequence: CASGGQANTGELFF.

This chain connects TRBV5-5 to TRBJ1-4; 8 bases map to TRBD1. Germline V gives CDR1 SGHKS, CDR2 YYEKEE (reference sequence). V lost 1 base, J lost 1 base, and 3 bases stayed unmatched. This CDR3 is built from 16 residues. CDR3: CASSLPGTGTNEKLFF. The DNA for the CDR3 is TGTGCCAGCAGCTTGCCCGGGACAGGAACTAATGAAAAACTGTTTTTT.

The V and J genes are TRBV7-6 and TRBJ1-4; no reliable D call. CDR1 and CDR2 from the germline V gene are SGHVS and FNYEAQ. The CDR3 loop spans 17 amino acids. Trimming pared 0 bases from V and 0 bases from J, leaving 11 bases between. CDR3 amino acids: CASSLARITTTNEKLFF. DNA for the CDR3: TGTGCCAGCAGCTTAGCTAGGATTACTACAACTAATGAAAAACTGTTTTTT.

The chain has TRBV25-1 and TRBJ2-2, with TRBD1 matching 7 bases. The ends lost 9 bases at V and 3 bases at J; junction bases unmatched: 7. CDR1 is MGHDK, CDR2 SYGVNS, per germline. The length of the CDR3 is 14 residues. In DNA, the CDR3 is TGTGCCAGTATGACAGGGTCCGACACCGGGGAGCTGTTTTTT. Its translation: CASMTGSDTGELFF. Using reference TRBV25-1 and TRBJ2-2 for the parts outside the CDR3, the full variable domain is EADIYQTPRYLVIGTGKKITLECSQTMGHDKMYWYQQDPGMELHLIHYSYGVNSTEKGDLSSESTVSRIRTEHFPLTLESARPSHTSQYLCASMTGSDTGELFFGEGSRLTVL.

The J gene is TRBJ2-7, the V gene TRBV9; 9 nucleotides agree with TRBD1. This CDR3 is built from 15 residues. Looked up from germline, CDR1 is SGDLS and CDR2 is YYNGEE. Unmatched junction bases numbered 7, after V lost 2 bases and J lost 4 bases. CDR3 protein: CASSVGQGGVYEQYF. The CDR3 coding sequence is TGTGCCAGCAGCGTGGGACAGGGCGGGGTGTACGAGCAGTACTTC. The whole variable domain, remainder taken from reference TRBV9 and TRBJ2-7, is DSGVTQTPKHLITATGQRVTLRCSPRSGDLSVYWYQQSLDQGLQFLIQYYNGEERAKGNILERFSAQQFPDLHSELNLSSLELGDSALYFCASSVGQGGVYEQYFGPGTRLTVT.

The sample holds a few counts of this clone. This rearrangement joins TRBV7-2 to TRBJ1-3; D is unclear. Germline assignment: CDR1 SGHTA and CDR2 FQGNSA. This CDR3 is 15 amino acids long. V was clipped by 6 bases and J by 3 bases, with 15 bases between them. CDR3 nucleotide sequence: TGTGCCAGCAGTTCGGAAGGCGGTTATGGAAACACCATATATTTT. Translation: CASSSEGGYGNTIYF.

This chain connects TRBV6-6 to TRBJ2-1; TRBD2 agrees at 8 bases. The CDR3 spans 15 residues. CDR1 is MNHNY and CDR2 is SVGAGI in the germline V gene (reference sequence). V was clipped by 4 bases and J by 2 bases; unmatched bases: 4. The CDR3 region is CASSSGGATYNEQFF. The CDR3 DNA reads as TGTGCCAGCAGTTCGGGGGGGGCTACCTACAATGAGCAGTTCTTC.

The J gene is TRBJ1-1, the V gene TRBV5-1; TRBD1 might be the D (6 bases). CDR1 is SGHRS and CDR2 is YFSETQ in the germline V gene. The CDR3 length is 15 residues. With 4 bases removed from V and 0 bases from J, the gap between germline ends came to 13 bases. CDR3 DNA sequence: TGCGCCAGCAGCAGCCGGGACACCATGAACACTGAAGCTTTCTTT. This translates into CASSSRDTMNTEAFF.

The CDR3 here is CASSSYRGPSNYGYTF. Written as DNA, the CDR3 is TGTGCCAGCAGCTCGTACAGGGGGCCTAGTAACTATGGCTACACCTTC. This rearrangement joins TRBV5-4 to TRBJ1-2; TRBD1 agrees at 9 bases. This CDR3 has 16 residues. V was clipped by 3 bases and J by 1 base; unmatched bases: 7. The germline V gene encodes CDR1 SGHNT and CDR2 YYREEE (reference sequence).

The chain links TRBV6-6 to TRBJ1-3; D is unclear. The V gene lost 5 bases and the J gene lost 4 bases, with 3 bases spanning the gap. CDR3 size: 11 residues. Germline CDR1 reads MNHNY; CDR2 reads SVGAGI (reference sequence). The CDR3 protein is CASSAGNTIYF. CDR3 DNA: TGTGCCAGCAGTGCGGGAAACACCATATATTTT.

V usage is TRBV28 and J usage is TRBJ2-2; D not certain. This CDR3 spans 13 amino acids. From germline, CDR1 is MDHEN and CDR2 SYDVKM. Trimming shortened V by 1 base and J by 5 bases, and 5 bases separated the two germline ends. CDR3 sequence: CASSLSLTGELFF. The DNA for the CDR3 is TGTGCCAGCAGTTTATCCCTGACCGGGGAGCTGTTTTTT.

The J gene is TRBJ2-3, the V gene TRBV5-6, with 7 bases that match TRBD2. The CDR3 runs 15 residues. CDR1 and CDR2 (germline): SGHDT, YYEEEE. V lost 4 bases, J lost 5 bases, and 10 bases stayed unmatched. Here the CDR3 reads CASSGWAGAEDTQYF. CDR3 sequence (DNA): TGTGCCAGCAGCGGCTGGGCGGGAGCGGAAGATACGCAGTATTTT.

DNA for the CDR3: TGTGCCAGCAGGGCAGGACTAGCGAGGAATGAGCAGTTCTTC. Its protein product is CASRAGLARNEQFF. The chain carries TRBV6-5 and TRBJ2-1; TRBD2 matches at 9 bases. Unmatched junction bases numbered 7, after V lost 6 bases and J lost 7 bases. Germline lookup yields CDR1 MNHEY and CDR2 SVGAGI. This CDR3 has 14 amino acids.

CDR3 sequence: CASSSGFQPQHF. Written as DNA, the CDR3 is TGTGCCAGCAGTTCAGGGTTTCAGCCCCAGCATTTT. The genes are TRBV6-2 or TRBV6-3 and TRBJ1-5, with D tentatively TRBD1 (5 bases). Germline-derived CDR1 and CDR2 are MNHEY and SVGEGT. The CDR3 runs to 12 residues. The V end was cut by 4 bases, the J end by 6 bases, with 7 bases between.

The chain combines TRBV6-2 or TRBV6-3 with TRBJ1-1; 8 bases are shared with TRBD1. Trimming took 3 bases from V and 3 from J; bases not matched to a gene: 12. The CDR3 length is 17 residues. Per the germline V gene, CDR1 is MNHEY and CDR2 is SVGEGT. The CDR3 here is CASSYSLGLDRDTEAFF. As DNA, the CDR3 is TGTGCCAGCAGTTATAGTCTCGGCCTGGACAGGGACACTGAAGCTTTCTTT.

This clone came up once. The chain joins TRBV21-1 to TRBJ1-5; the table calls TRBD1, which could not be checked here. TRBV21-1 is given as a pseudogene. The CDR3 covers 16 residues. The CDR3 spells CASSGRGQKCHQPQHF. The CDR3 coding sequence is TGTGCCAGCAGCGGGCGGGGACAGAAGTGTCATCAGCCCCAGCATTTT.

The rearrangement links TRBV15 to TRBJ1-1, with 9 bases identical to TRBD1. From germline, CDR1 is LNHNV and CDR2 YYDKDF (reference sequence). The V segment lost 3 bases and the J segment 6 bases; nucleotides outside the gene matches: 2. The CDR3 spans 13 residues. The CDR3, as DNA: TGTGCCACCAGCAGGGACAGGGGCGCTGAAGCTTTCTTT. Its protein product is CATSRDRGAEAFF.

A remark on this clone: Other nucleotide sequences from this sample produce the same CDR3. The chain carries TRBV7-2 and TRBJ1-1; 7 nucleotides agree with TRBD1. The CDR3 is made up of 15 amino acids. The trim removed 1 base at V and 2 bases at J, leaving 4 bases unmatched. Per germline, CDR1 SGHTA and CDR2 FQGNSA. The CDR3: CASSLGGTANTEAFF. DNA for the CDR3: TGTGCCAGCAGCTTAGGAGGGACAGCAAACACTGAAGCTTTCTTT.

The chain combines TRBV27 with TRBJ1-6, with a tentative D call TRBD1 (5 bases). Germline assignment: CDR1 MNHEY and CDR2 SMNVEV (reference sequence). Trimming pared 6 bases from V and 8 bases from J, leaving 23 bases between. The CDR3 runs to 17 residues. CDR3 sequence: CASRGIWGGTKDSPLHF. CDR3 in DNA: TGTGCCAGCAGAGGTATATGGGGGGGAACTAAGGATTCACCCCTCCACTTT.

This rearrangement joins TRBV7-9 to TRBJ2-5; the match to TRBD2 covers 9 bases. Looked up from germline, CDR1 is SEHNR and CDR2 is FQNEAQ (reference sequence). V trimming: 5 bases; J trimming: 5 bases; junction bases outside the gene matches: 9. The length of the CDR3 is 15 residues. CDR3 protein: CASSHLSGSVETQYF. As DNA, the CDR3 is TGTGCCAGCAGCCACCTTAGCGGGAGTGTGGAGACCCAGTACTTC.

The genes are TRBV30 and TRBJ2-5; TRBD1 aligns across 7 bases. V was clipped by 1 base and J by 0 bases; unmatched bases: 2. The germline V gene encodes CDR1 GTSNPN and CDR2 SVGIG (reference sequence). The CDR3 has 14 amino acids. CDR3 nucleotide sequence: TGTGCCTGGAGTGCCGACAGGGACCAAGAGACCCAGTACTTC. It yields the protein CAWSADRDQETQYF.

The rearrangement joins TRBV5-4 to TRBJ1-4, with 8 nucleotides matching TRBD1. Germline values: CDR1 SGHNT, CDR2 YYREEE (reference sequence). The CDR3 runs to 17 residues. Trimming at V came to 4 bases and at J to 2 bases, leaving 10 bases not matched to a gene. In nucleotides, the CDR3 is TGTGCCAGCAGCAGACGGACAGGGCCGAGGACTAATGAAAAACTGTTTTTT. Its protein is CASSRRTGPRTNEKLFF.

This sequence joins TRBV27 and TRBJ2-7; 8 nucleotides align to TRBD2. This CDR3 is 17 amino acids long. V lost 2 bases to trimming and J lost 3 bases; unmatched junction nucleotides: 12. In germline, CDR1 is MNHEY, CDR2 SMNVEV (reference sequence). CDR3 in amino acids: CASSLKRGRPTLYEQYF. In DNA form, the CDR3 reads TGTGCCAGCAGTTTAAAGCGGGGGCGCCCGACCCTCTACGAGCAGTACTTC.

The rearrangement joins TRBV7-2 to TRBJ1-6, with 7 bases identical to TRBD1. Germline CDR1 and CDR2: SGHTA and FQGNSA. The trim removed 5 bases at V and 10 bases at J, leaving 8 bases unmatched. CDR3 size: 14 residues. The CDR3 region is CASSQGQDPSPLHF. Here the CDR3 DNA reads TGTGCCAGCAGCCAAGGACAGGACCCATCACCCCTCCACTTT.

This chain uses TRBV28 with TRBJ2-3; 10 bases line up with TRBD2. Germline trimming cut 7 bases from V and 5 bases from J; bases unmatched to any gene: 9. The CDR3 has 15 amino acids. Germline CDR1 and CDR2: MDHEN and SYDVKM. The CDR3 spells CASMLAGGRVDTQYF. Written as DNA, the CDR3 is TGTGCCAGCATGTTAGCGGGGGGACGCGTAGATACGCAGTATTTT.

This clone was found a few times. The rearrangement uses TRBV7-2 and TRBJ2-5, with D perhaps matching TRBD2 (5 bases). V was clipped by 5 bases and J by 5 bases, with 12 bases between them. Germline values: CDR1 SGHTA, CDR2 FQGNSA. CDR3 length equals 13 residues. This CDR3 reads CASSPGSGETQYF. The CDR3, as DNA: TGTGCCAGCAGCCCCGGGTCGGGGGAGACCCAGTACTTC.

The chain has TRBV24-1 and TRBJ2-2; no definite D call. The germline CDR1 and CDR2 sequences are KGHDR and SFDVKD. The CDR3 extends over 16 amino acids. Trimming took off 3 bases at V and 1 base at J, with 11 bases between the two ends. The CDR3 region has the DNA TGTGCCACCAGTGATAAAAAACAGATGAACACCGGGGAGCTGTTTTTT. Translated: CATSDKKQMNTGELFF.

The chain couples TRBV5-1 to TRBJ1-2; D remains ambiguous. CDR3 length: 12 amino acids. Deletions cut 3 bases from V and 0 bases from J, with 3 bases between. Per the germline V gene, CDR1 is SGHRS and CDR2 is YFSETQ. The CDR3 protein is CASSSSNYGYTF. CDR3 nucleotide sequence: TGCGCCAGCAGCTCATCTAACTATGGCTACACCTTC. Together with reference TRBV5-1 and TRBJ1-2, the CDR3 gives the full variable domain: KAGVTQTPRYLIKTRGQQVTLSCSPISGHRSVSWYQQTPGQGLQFLFEYFSETQRNKGNFPGRFSGRQFSNSRSEMNVSTLELGDSALYLCASSSSNYGYTFGSGTRLTVV.